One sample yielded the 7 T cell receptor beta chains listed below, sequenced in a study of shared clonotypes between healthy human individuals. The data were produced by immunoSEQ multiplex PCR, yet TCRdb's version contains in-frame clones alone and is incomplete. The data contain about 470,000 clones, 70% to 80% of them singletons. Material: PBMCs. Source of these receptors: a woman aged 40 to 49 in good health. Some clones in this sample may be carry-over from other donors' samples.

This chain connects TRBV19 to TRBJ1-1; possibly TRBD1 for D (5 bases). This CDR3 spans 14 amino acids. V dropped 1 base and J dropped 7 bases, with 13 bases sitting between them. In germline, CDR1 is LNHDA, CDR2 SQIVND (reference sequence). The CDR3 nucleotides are TGTGCCAGTAGTATAGTTGGGGACCGTGATGAAGCTTTCTTT. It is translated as CASSIVGDRDEAFF.

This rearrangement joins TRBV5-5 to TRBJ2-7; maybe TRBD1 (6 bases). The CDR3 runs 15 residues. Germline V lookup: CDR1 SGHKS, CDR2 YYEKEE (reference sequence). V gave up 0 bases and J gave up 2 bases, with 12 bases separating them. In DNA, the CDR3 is TGTGCCAGCAGCTTGGAGGGGGACCGGACCTACGAGCAGTACTTC. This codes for CASSLEGDRTYEQYF.

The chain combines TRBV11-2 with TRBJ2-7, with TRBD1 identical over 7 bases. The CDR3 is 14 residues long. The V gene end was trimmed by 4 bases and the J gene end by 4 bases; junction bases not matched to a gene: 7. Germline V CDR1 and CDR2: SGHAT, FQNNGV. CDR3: CASSSDRVGYEQYF. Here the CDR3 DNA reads TGTGCCAGCAGCTCCGACAGGGTAGGGTACGAGCAGTACTTC.

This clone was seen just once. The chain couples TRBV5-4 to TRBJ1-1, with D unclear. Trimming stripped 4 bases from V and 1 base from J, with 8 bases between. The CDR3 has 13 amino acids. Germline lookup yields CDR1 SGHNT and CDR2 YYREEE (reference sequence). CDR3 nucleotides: TGTGCCAGCAGCACTACAGAGAACACTGAAGCTTTCTTT. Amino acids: CASSTTENTEAFF.

CDR3 sequence (DNA): TGTGCCAGCAGCGTAGGGGACGGGTCCTCCTACGAGCAGTACTTC. It yields the protein CASSVGDGSSYEQYF. The chain recombines TRBV9 with TRBJ2-7; tentatively, D is TRBD1 or TRBD2 (5 bases each). The CDR3 has 15 amino acids. V was cut by 0 bases and J by 0 bases, with 10 bases left in between. Germline CDR1 SGDLS, CDR2 YYNGEE.

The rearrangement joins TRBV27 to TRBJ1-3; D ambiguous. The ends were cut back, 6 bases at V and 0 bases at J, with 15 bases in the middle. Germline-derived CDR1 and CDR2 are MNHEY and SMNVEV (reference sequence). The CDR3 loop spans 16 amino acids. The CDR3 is CASSRVGGGSGNTIYF. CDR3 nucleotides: TGTGCCAGCAGCCGAGTGGGAGGCGGCTCTGGAAACACCATATATTTT.

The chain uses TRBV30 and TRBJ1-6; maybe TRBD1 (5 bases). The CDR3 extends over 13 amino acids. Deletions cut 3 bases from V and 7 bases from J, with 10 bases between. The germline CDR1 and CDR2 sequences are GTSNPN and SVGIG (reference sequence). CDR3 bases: TGTGCCTGGAGCGGACACCTCAATTCACCCCTCCACTTT. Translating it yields CAWSGHLNSPLHF.